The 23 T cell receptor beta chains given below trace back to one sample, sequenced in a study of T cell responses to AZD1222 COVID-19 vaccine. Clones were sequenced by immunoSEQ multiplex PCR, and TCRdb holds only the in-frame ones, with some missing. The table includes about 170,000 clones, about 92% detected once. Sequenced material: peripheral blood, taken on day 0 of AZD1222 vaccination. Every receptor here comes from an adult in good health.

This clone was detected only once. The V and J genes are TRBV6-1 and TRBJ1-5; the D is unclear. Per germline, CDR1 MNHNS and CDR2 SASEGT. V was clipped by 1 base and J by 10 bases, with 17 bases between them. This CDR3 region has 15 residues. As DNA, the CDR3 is TGTGCCAGCAGTGAAGTGAGGACTGCGATCAGCCCCCAGCATTTT. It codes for CASSEVRTAISPQHF.

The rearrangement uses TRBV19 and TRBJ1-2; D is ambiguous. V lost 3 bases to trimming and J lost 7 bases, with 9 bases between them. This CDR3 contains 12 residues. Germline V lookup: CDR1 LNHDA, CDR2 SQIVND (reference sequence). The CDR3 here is CASSILLGGYTF. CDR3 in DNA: TGTGCCAGTAGTATCTTGTTAGGTGGCTACACCTTC.

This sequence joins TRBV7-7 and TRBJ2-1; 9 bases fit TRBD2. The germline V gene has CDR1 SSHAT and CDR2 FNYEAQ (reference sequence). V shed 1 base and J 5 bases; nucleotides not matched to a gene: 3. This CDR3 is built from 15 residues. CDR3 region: CASSLDASGNNEQFF. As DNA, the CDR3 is TGTGCCAGCAGCTTAGACGCTAGCGGGAACAATGAGCAGTTCTTC.

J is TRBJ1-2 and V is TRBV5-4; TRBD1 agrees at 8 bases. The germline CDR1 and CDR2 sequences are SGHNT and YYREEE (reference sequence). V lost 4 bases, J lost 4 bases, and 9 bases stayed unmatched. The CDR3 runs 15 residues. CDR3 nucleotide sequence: TGTGCCAGCAGCCCACCCGGACAGGGAGTCTATGGCTACACCTTC. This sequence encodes CASSPPGQGVYGYTF.

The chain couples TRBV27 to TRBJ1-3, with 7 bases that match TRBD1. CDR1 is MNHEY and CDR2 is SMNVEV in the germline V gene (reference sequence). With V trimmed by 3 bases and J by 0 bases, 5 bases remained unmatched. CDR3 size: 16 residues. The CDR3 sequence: CASSLRQGLSGNTIYF. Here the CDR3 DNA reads TGTGCCAGCAGTTTGAGACAGGGCCTCTCTGGAAACACCATATATTTT.

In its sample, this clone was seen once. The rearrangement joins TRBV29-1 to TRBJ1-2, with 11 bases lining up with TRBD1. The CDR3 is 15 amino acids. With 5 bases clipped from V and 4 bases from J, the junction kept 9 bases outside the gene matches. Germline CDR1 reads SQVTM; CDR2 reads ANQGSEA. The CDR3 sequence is CSVWAAGQGVYGYTF. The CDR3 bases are TGCAGCGTTTGGGCCGCGGGACAGGGGGTCTATGGCTACACCTTC.

The CDR3 DNA reads TGTGCCAGCTCTAAAGACAGGTCTCAGCCCCAGCATTTT. Encoded protein: CASSKDRSQPQHF. V is TRBV18 and J is TRBJ1-5; TRBD1 might be the D (6 bases). CDR3 length: 13 amino acids. Trimming removed 6 bases from V and 6 bases from J, with 12 bases in between. In germline, CDR1 is KGHSH, CDR2 LQKENI.

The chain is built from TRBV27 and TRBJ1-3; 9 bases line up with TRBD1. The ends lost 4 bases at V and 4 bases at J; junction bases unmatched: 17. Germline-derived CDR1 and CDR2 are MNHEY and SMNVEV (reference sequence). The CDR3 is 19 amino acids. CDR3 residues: CASSSKPGTGLIEGNTIYF. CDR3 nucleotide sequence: TGTGCCAGCAGTTCGAAGCCGGGGACAGGGCTGATTGAGGGAAACACCATATATTTT.

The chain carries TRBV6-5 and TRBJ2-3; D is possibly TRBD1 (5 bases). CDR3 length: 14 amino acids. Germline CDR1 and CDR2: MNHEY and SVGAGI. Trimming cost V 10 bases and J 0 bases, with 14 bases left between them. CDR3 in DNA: TGTGCCACAAGGCCAGGGTCTAGCACAGATACGCAGTATTTT. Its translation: CATRPGSSTDTQYF.

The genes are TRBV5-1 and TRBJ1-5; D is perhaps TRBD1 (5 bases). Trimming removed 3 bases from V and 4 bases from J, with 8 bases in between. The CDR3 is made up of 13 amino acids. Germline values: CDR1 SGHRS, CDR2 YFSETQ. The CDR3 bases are TGCGCCAGCAGCTGGGAGGGGAATCAGCCCCAGCATTTT. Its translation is CASSWEGNQPQHF.

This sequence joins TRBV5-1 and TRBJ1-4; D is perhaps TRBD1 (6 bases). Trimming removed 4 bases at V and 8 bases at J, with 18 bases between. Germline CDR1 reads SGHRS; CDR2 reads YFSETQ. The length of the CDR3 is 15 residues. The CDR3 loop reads CASSPRGGPPEKLFF. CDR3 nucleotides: TGCGCCAGCAGCCCTCGAGGGGGGCCTCCAGAAAAACTGTTTTTT.

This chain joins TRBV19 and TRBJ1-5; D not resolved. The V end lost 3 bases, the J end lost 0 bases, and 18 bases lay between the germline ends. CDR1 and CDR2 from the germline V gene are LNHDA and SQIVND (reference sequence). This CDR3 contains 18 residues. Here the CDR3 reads CASSMVQHNHYSNQPQHF. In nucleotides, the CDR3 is TGTGCCAGTAGTATGGTCCAGCACAACCATTATAGCAATCAGCCCCAGCATTTT.

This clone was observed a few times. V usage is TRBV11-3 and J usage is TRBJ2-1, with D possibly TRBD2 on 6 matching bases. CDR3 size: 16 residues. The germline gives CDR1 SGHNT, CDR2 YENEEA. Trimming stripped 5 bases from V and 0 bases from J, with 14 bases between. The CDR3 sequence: CASSPLTSGSYNEQFF. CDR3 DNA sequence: TGTGCCAGCAGCCCCTTGACTAGTGGCTCCTACAATGAGCAGTTCTTC.

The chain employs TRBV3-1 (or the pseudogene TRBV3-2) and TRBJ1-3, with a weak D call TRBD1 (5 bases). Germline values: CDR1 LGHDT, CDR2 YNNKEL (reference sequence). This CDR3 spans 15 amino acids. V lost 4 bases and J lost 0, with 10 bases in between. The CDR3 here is CASSRQPSSGNTIYF. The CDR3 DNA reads TGTGCCAGCAGCCGACAGCCCAGCTCTGGAAACACCATATATTTT.

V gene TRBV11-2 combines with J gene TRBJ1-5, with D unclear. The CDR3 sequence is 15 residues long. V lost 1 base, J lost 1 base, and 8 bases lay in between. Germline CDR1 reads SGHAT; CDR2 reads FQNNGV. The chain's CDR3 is CASSLGARSNQPQHF. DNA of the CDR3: TGTGCCAGCAGCTTAGGGGCACGGAGCAATCAGCCCCAGCATTTT.

CDR3 bases: TGTGCCAGCAGGGAGGTTTTGGGCACTGAAGCTTTCTTT. This codes for CASREVLGTEAFF. J is TRBJ1-1 and V is TRBV2; the D is unclear. The CDR3 length is 13 residues. Trimming took off 6 bases at V and 4 bases at J, with 12 bases between the two ends. CDR1 is SNHLY, CDR2 FYNNEI, per germline. Variable domain in full (rest from reference TRBV2 and TRBJ1-1): EPEVTQTPSHQVTQMGQEVILRCVPISNHLYFYWYRQILGQKVEFLVSFYNNEISEKSEIFDDQFSVERPDGSNFTLKIRSTKLEDSAMYFCASREVLGTEAFFGQGTRLTVV.

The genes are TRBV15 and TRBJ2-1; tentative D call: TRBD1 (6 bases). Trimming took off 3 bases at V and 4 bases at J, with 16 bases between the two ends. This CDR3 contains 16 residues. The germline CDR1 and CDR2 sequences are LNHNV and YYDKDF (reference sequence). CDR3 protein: CATSRGSAGQYNEQFF. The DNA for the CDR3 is TGTGCCACCAGCAGGGGATCCGCCGGACAGTACAATGAGCAGTTCTTC.

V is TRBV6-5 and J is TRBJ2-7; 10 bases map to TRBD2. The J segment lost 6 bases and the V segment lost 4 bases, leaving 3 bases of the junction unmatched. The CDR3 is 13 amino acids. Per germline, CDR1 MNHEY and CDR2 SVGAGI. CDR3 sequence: CASSSKRGGEQYF. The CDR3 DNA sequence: TGTGCCAGCAGTTCGAAGCGGGGGGGCGAGCAGTACTTC.

CDR3 region: CATQGFQSNSPLHF. CDR3 sequence (DNA): TGTGCCACCCAGGGGTTCCAGAGTAATTCACCCCTCCACTTT. The V gene is TRBV6-5, the J gene TRBJ1-6, with a possible D match to TRBD1 (6 bases). CDR1 and CDR2 from the germline V gene are MNHEY and SVGAGI. The V end was cut by 10 bases, the J end by 6 bases, with 16 bases between. CDR3 length: 14 residues.

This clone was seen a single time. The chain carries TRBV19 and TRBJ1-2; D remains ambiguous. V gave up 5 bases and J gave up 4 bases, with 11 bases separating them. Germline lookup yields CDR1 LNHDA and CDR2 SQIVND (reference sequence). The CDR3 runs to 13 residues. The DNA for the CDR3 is TGTGCCAGTAGTTCATTTCCAGGCTATGGCTACACCTTC. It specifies CASSSFPGYGYTF. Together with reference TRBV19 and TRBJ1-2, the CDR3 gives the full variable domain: DGGITQSPKYLFRKEGQNVTLSCEQNLNHDAMYWYRQDPGQGLRLIYYSQIVNDFQKGDIAEGYSVSREKKESFPLTVTSAQKNPTAFYLCASSSFPGYGYTFGSGTRLTVV.

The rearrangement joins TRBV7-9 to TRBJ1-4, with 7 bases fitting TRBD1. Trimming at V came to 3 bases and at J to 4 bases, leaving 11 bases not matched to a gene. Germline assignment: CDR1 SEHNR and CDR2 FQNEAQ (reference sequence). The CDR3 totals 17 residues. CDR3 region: CASSFGTGAGVNEKLFF. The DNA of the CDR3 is TGTGCCAGCAGCTTCGGTACAGGGGCGGGGGTTAATGAAAAACTGTTTTTT.

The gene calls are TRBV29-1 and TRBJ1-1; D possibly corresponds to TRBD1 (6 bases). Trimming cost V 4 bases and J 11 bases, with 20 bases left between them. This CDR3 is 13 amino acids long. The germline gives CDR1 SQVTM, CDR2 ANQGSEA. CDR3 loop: CSVVAGAYQYAFF. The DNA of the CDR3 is TGCAGCGTTGTGGCGGGGGCGTACCAGTATGCTTTCTTT. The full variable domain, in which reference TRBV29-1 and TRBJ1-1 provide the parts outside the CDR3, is SAVISQKPSRDICQRGTSLTIQCQVDSQVTMMFWYRQQPGQSLTLIATANQGSEATYESGFVIDKFPISRPNLTFSTLTVSNMSPEDSSIYLCSVVAGAYQYAFFGQGTRLTVV.

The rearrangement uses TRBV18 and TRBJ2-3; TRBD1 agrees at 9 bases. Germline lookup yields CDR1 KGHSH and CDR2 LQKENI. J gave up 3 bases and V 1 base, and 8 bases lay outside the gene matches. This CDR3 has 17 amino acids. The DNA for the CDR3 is TGTGCCAGCTCACCACATGCCGGGACAGGGCCGACAGATACGCAGTATTTT. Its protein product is CASSPHAGTGPTDTQYF.